This TCR beta chain comes out of a study of siplizumab effects on memory and regulatory T cells. Of note for this clone: Its antigen is still unknown.

Clones were read by immunoSEQ multiplex PCR, and TCRdb kept only the in-frame ones, dropping some. This table has some 62,000 clones, approximately 87% appearing once. Study observations and caveats: Confirmation was lacking for the suppressive function of proliferating Tregs derived from siplizumab cultures. Siplizumab produced a significant reduction in alloreactive sequences that were traceable to unstimulated CD4+ memory cells.

CDR3 length equals 17 residues. From germline, CDR1 is SGHRS and CDR2 YFSETQ. Trimming took 3 bases from V and 3 from J; bases not matched to a gene: 13. Sequencing input: memory CD4+ T cells sorted from blood. J is TRBJ2-7 and V is TRBV5-1, with 9 bases fitting TRBD2. The TCR sequence derives from a human donor in good health. CDR3 sequence reads: CASSSTIVAGVVYEQYF. CDR3 sequence (DNA): TGCGCCAGCAGCTCTACAATAGTAGCGGGAGTCGTCTACGAGCAGTACTTC.